Reported below is one TCR beta chain. Its antigen is unidentified. Amplified TCR beta CDR3 regions derived from RNA transcripts. In the first-round RT-PCR of the TCR CDR3, the HTBI primer set was used. In TCRdb, the multiplex PCR reads were re-called with MiXCR into one record per CDR3 protein. The table lists some 700,000 distinct CDR3 sequences, approximately 15% of them singletons. These data originate in a study of T cells in Graves' hyperthyroidism and ophthalmopathy. Overall study findings and caveats: Peripheral blood also featured most of the thyroid clonotypes expanded above 0.001.

CDR1 is LGHDT and CDR2 is YNNKEL in the germline V gene (reference sequence). The V gene end was trimmed by 1 base and the J gene end by 12 bases; junction bases not matched to a gene: 13. This CDR3 is built from 16 residues. The V call is TRBV3-1, the J call TRBJ2-1; 9 nucleotides agree with TRBD1. The TCR comes from a man in his forties or fifties with Graves' hyperthyroidism. The sample taken for sequencing was blood. The CDR3 bases are TGTGCCAGCAGCCAAGCGGGACAGGGATTATATGGTGGGCAGTTCTTC. Amino acid sequence: CASSQAGQGLYGGQFF.